The present entry profiles one TCR beta chain with its context. This clonotype occurred a few times. It lacks a known antigen. Per-nucleotide qualities are absent, and no much larger clonotype sits a single base away. This entry belongs to a study of glioma-infiltrating T cells listed by TCRdb under 2016. Context from the whole study: Low-grade gliomas were WHO grade II oligodendrogliomas or astrocytomas, and glioblastomas were WHO grade IV tumors sampled at initial rather than recurrent diagnosis. TCR alpha- and beta-chain repertoires were sequenced from glioma tissue, non-neoplastic brain tissue and matched peripheral blood mononuclear cells. The paired cohort comprised three low-grade glioma patients, about 8 primary glioblastoma patients and three non-glioma patients contributing non-neoplastic brain tissue. To measure divergence between tissue and blood T-cell populations, each tissue-infiltrating repertoire was compared with the peripheral blood repertoire of the same patient. Before surgery, glioma patients were given dexamethasone for six or fewer days. The sequencing target for blood libraries was about 4- to 11-fold coverage of 950,000 to 1,000,000 peripheral T cells. Here is what the overall study found, with its caveats: Group comparisons were based on small numbers of patients: three non-neoplastic, three low-grade glioma and seven to nine glioblastoma patients. Very few CDR3 sequences were shared between tissue and blood, attributed to high CDR3 diversity and limited sampling. Patients with low tissue-blood divergence were marked by a signature set of shared blood CDR3 motifs, and that set was depleted in highly divergent patients. In non-neoplastic patients, VJ-independent divergence between tissue and blood fell below expectation, whereas in all gliomas, and especially in low-grade gliomas, the divergence rose above expectation.

The V and J ends are trimmed by 0 bases and 5 bases, leaving 13 bases between them. Including the terminal cysteine and phenylalanine, the CDR3 comprises 15 residues. The only DNA kept is the CDR3, 45 bases in frame from the first base. The germline V gene yields SGHRS for CDR1 and YFSETQ for CDR2. Surgical brain or tumor specimens were cryofrozen in liquid nitrogen immediately after resection, and peripheral blood cells were collected concurrently. The iRepertoire nested amplicon-rescue multiplex PCR (arm-PCR) platform was used to amplify TCR alpha and beta CDR3 regions from RNA. The input for one-step reverse transcription and amplification was roughly 95-450 ng of either tissue mRNA or PBMC total RNA. Following bead purification, Illumina adapters were added by a secondary multiplex PCR, and libraries between 200 and 400 bp were gel-purified. Demultiplexing relied on internal 6-nucleotide barcodes carried by the libraries. The libraries were sequenced on an Illumina MiSeq using 2x220 or 2x250 nucleotide paired-end reads. In the original analysis: FLASH 1.2.11 was used to merge paired reads, and BWA-MEM then aligned the reads to the GRCh37 human genome before TRA and TRB reads were extracted. An IMGT-derived reference of cassette sequences and CDR3 motifs, with pseudogenes included, was used for V and J assignment. Reads were translated in three frames, and productive CDR3s were defined by a C…FGXG motif without stop codons. Unique combinations of V-J cassette pair and CDR3 amino acid sequence were defined as clonotypes. Reads were filtered by Hamming distance, with the threshold set by the sequence error rate of each sample in mapped regions. The public reads were reprocessed in TCRdb via fastp at Q25 and MiXCR, keeping in-frame beta chains. Identical CDR3 proteins give one entry, which carries the most common genes and DNA. Clone size and V and J calls follow TCRdb, not the original study. The sample records a few hundred thousand distinct CDR3 sequences, about two fifths of which are singletons. 12% of the sample lies in the top ten.

This TCR was sampled from a human donor with low-grade glioma or glioblastoma, undergoing nonglioma brain surgery, or in good health (not recorded which). Rearrangement joined TRBV5-1 to TRBJ2-3, with TRBD2 perhaps the D gene, on 6 matching bases. Sequences were obtained from glioma tissue, nonneoplastic brain tissue, or PBMCs (not recorded which). Here is the DNA: TGCGCCAGCAGCTTGGAGGGCACGGAGGGAGATACGCAGTATTTT. Protein translation: CASSLEGTEGDTQYF.